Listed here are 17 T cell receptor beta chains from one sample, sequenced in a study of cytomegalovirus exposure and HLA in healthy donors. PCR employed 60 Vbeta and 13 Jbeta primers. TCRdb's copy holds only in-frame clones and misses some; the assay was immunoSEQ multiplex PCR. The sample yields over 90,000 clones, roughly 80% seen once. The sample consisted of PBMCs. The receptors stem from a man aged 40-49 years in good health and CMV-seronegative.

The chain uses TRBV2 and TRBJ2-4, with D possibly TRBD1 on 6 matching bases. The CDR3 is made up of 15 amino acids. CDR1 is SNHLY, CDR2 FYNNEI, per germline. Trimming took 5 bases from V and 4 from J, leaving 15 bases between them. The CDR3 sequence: CASSPRQDGKNIQYF. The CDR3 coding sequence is TGTGCCAGCAGTCCAAGACAGGATGGTAAAAACATTCAGTACTTC.

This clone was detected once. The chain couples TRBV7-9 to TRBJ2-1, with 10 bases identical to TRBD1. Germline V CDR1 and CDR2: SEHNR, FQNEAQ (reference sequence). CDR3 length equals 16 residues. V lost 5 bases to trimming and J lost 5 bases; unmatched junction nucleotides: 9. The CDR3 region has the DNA TGTGCCAGCAGCAGGGAAGGGACAGGGGATCACAATGAGCAGTTCTTC. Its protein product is CASSREGTGDHNEQFF.

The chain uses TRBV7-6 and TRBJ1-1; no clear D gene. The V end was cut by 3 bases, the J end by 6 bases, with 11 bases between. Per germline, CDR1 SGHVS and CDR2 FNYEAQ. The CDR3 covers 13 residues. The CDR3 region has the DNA TGTGCCAGCAGCTTGGGTCTGGGCGCTGAAGCTTTCTTT. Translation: CASSLGLGAEAFF. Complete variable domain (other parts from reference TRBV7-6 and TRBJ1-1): GAGVSQSPRYKVTKRGQDVALRCDPISGHVSLYWYRQALGQGPEFLTYFNYEAQQDKSGLPNDRFSAERPEGSISTLTIQRTEQRDSAMYRCASSLGLGAEAFFGQGTRLTVV.

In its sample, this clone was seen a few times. In nucleotides, the CDR3 is TGTGCCATCAGTGAGGTGGACAGGACAAGCTACGAGCAGTACTTC. This encodes CAISEVDRTSYEQYF. This chain uses TRBV10-3 with TRBJ2-7; 7 bases align to TRBD1. Germline V gene data show CDR1 as ENHRY and CDR2 as SYGVKD. V trimming: 2 bases; J trimming: 3 bases; junction bases outside the gene matches: 7. The CDR3 spans 15 residues.

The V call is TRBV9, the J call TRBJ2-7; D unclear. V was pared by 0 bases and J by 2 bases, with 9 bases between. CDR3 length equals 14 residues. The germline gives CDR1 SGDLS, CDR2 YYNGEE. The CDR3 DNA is TGTGCCAGCAGCGTAGGGGCTGTTACCTACGAGCAGTACTTC. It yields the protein CASSVGAVTYEQYF.

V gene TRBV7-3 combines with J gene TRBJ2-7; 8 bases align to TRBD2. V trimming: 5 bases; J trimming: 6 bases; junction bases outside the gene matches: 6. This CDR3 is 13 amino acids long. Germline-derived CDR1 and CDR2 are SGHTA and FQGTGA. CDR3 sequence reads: CASSPRGGGEQYF. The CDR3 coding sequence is TGTGCCAGCAGCCCCCGGGGGGGCGGCGAGCAGTACTTC. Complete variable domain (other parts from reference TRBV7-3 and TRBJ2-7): GAGVSQTPSNKVTEKGKYVELRCDPISGHTALYWYRQSLGQGPEFLIYFQGTGAADDSGLPNDRFFAVRPEGSVSTLKIQRTERGDSAVYLCASSPRGGGEQYFGPGTRLTVT.

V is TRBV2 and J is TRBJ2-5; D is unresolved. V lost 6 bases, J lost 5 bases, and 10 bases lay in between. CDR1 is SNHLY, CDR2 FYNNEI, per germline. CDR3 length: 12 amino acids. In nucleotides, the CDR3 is TGTGCCAGCAGCCCAACTTGGGAGACCCAGTACTTC. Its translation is CASSPTWETQYF.

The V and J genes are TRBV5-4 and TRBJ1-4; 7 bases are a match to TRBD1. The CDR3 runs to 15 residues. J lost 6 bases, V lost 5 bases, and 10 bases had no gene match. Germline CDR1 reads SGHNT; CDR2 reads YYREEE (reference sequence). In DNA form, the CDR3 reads TGTGCCAGCAGTTCTCCCGGACAGGCTGATGAAAAACTGTTTTTT. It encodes CASSSPGQADEKLFF.

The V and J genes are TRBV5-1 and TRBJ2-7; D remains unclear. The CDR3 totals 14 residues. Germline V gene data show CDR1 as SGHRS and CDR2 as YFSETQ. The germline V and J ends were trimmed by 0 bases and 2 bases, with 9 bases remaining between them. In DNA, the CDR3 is TGCGCCAGCAGCTTGGAGCGCCGAACCTACGAGCAGTACTTC. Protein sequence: CASSLERRTYEQYF.

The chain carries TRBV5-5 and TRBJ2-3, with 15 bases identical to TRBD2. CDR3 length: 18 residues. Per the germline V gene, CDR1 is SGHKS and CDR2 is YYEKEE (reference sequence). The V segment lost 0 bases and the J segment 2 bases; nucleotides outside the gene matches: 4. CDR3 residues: CASSLGTSGGAATDTQYF. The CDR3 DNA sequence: TGTGCCAGCAGCTTGGGGACTAGCGGGGGGGCCGCCACAGATACGCAGTATTTT.

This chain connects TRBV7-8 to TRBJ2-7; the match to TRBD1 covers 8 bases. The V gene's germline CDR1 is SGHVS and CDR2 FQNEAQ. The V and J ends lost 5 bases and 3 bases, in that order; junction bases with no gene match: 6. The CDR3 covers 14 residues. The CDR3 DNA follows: TGTGCCAGCAGCCAGGGGGCGCTGAACTACGAGCAGTACTTC. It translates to CASSQGALNYEQYF.

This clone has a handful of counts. The CDR3 DNA reads as TGCAGCGTTGAAGGTGGGGGGGGGCTAAGTGAAAAACTGTTTTTT. Its translation: CSVEGGGGLSEKLFF. The chain couples TRBV29-1 to TRBJ1-4; a weak D match, TRBD1 (6 bases). CDR3 length: 15 amino acids. The germline CDR1 and CDR2 sequences are SQVTM and ANQGSEA. The V gene lost 1 base and the J gene lost 7 bases, with 16 bases spanning the gap.

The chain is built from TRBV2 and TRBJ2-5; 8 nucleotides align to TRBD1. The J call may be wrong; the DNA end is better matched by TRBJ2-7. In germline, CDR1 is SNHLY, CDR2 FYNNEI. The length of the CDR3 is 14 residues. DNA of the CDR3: TGTGCCAGCAGGTCGGACAGGGAGACCTACGAGCAGTACTTC. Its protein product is CASRSDRETYEQYF.

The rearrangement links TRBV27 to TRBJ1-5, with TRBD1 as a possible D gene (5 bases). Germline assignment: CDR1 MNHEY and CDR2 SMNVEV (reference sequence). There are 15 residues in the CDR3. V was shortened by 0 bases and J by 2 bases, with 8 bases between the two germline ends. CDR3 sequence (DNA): TGTGCCAGCAGTTTATCGAAAGGGGGCAATCAGCCCCAGCATTTT. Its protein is CASSLSKGGNQPQHF.

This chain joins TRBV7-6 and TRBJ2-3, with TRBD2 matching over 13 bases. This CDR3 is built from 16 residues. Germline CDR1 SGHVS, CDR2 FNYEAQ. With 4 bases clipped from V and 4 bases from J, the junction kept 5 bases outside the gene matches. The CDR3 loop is CASSSTSGGAADTQYF. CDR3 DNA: TGTGCCAGCAGCTCAACTAGCGGGGGGGCAGCAGATACGCAGTATTTT.

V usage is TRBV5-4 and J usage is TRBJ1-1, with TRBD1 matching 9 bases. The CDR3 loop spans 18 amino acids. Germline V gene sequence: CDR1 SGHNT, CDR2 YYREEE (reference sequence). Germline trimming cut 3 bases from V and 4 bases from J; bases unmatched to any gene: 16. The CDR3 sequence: CASSSFSTGTGPATEAFF. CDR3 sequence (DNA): TGTGCCAGCAGCTCCTTCTCTACCGGGACAGGGCCGGCCACTGAAGCTTTCTTT.

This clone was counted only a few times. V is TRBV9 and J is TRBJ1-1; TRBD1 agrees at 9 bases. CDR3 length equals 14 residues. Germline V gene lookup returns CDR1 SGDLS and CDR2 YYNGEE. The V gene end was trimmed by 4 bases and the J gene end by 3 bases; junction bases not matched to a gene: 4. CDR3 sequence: CASSPWTGDTEAFF. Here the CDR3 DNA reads TGTGCCAGCAGCCCGTGGACAGGGGACACTGAAGCTTTCTTT.